This T cell receptor (beta chain) came from a study of identical twins. All donors comprised healthy Caucasians. Findings and caveats of the study: In zero-insertion analyses, partial confounding could arise from invariant MAIT and iNKT cells.

Carrying unique molecular identifiers, the cDNA also gained a universal primer site through template switching. MiXCR, applied by TCRdb to the 5' RACE reads, yields one record per CDR3 protein. The sample has hundreds of thousands of distinct CDR3 sequences; approximately 9% are singletons. The CDR3 consists of 13 residues. J was trimmed by 9 bases and V by 8 bases; bases with no gene match: 4. Germline V CDR1 and CDR2: SGHDN, FVKESK. This clonotype has a handful of counts. Its matching antigen is unknown. This TCR derives from a woman between 18 and 30 years old in good health. The sequenced sample was memory (CD45RO+) T cells sorted from blood. The chain joins TRBV14 to TRBJ1-6; TRBD1 agrees at 10 bases. The DNA of the CDR3 is TGTGCCAGCCGGACAGGGGGTCGTTCACCCCTCCACTTT. Translation: CASRTGGRSPLHF.